The 6 T cell receptor beta chains presented below share a single source sample, sequenced in a study of high-grade serous ovarian cancer treatment subgroups. Data came from immunoSEQ multiplex PCR; TCRdb stores just in-frame clones and leaves some out. Of about 33,000 clones detected, 79% appear once; the ten largest clones hold over 3%. Tumor samples were taken before definitive surgery or chemotherapy. Sequencing was carried out using tumor tissue. The receptor set was obtained from a human donor with high-grade serous ovarian cancer.

The chain is built from TRBV28 and TRBJ2-4, with 8 nucleotides matching TRBD1. Germline trimming cut 2 bases from V and 5 bases from J; bases unmatched to any gene: 5. Germline lookup yields CDR1 MDHEN and CDR2 SYDVKM. The CDR3 contains 15 residues. In DNA, the CDR3 is TGTGCCAGCAGTTTACAGGCAGGGGGCGAAAACATTCAGTACTTC. This codes for CASSLQAGGENIQYF.

The J gene is TRBJ2-2, the V gene TRBV19; D not resolved. Per the germline V gene, CDR1 is LNHDA and CDR2 is SQIVND (reference sequence). The CDR3 is 14 amino acids. V lost 8 bases to trimming and J lost 0 bases, with 10 bases between them. In DNA form, the CDR3 reads TGTGCCAGTCAACGGGCAGCGAACACCGGGGAGCTGTTTTTT. This sequence encodes CASQRAANTGELFF. Using reference TRBV19 and TRBJ2-2 for the parts outside the CDR3, the full variable domain is DGGITQSPKYLFRKEGQNVTLSCEQNLNHDAMYWYRQDPGQGLRLIYYSQIVNDFQKGDIAEGYSVSREKKESFPLTVTSAQKNPTAFYLCASQRAANTGELFFGEGSRLTVL.

The rearrangement joins TRBV5-1 to TRBJ2-6; D is unresolved. The CDR3 length is 15 residues. The germline CDR1 and CDR2 sequences are SGHRS and YFSETQ. Trimming took 1 base from V and 0 from J, leaving 5 bases between them. CDR3 residues: CASSLSVSGANVLTF. The CDR3 DNA follows: TGCGCCAGCAGCTTGTCCGTCTCTGGGGCCAACGTCCTGACTTTC.

There are a few counts of this clone. The V and J genes are TRBV28 and TRBJ2-7; 7 bases line up with TRBD2. The CDR3 totals 14 residues. Trimming at V came to 5 bases and at J to 6 bases, leaving 10 bases not matched to a gene. Germline lookup yields CDR1 MDHEN and CDR2 SYDVKM. CDR3 residues: CASSPVLAEGEQYF. The CDR3 coding sequence is TGTGCCAGCAGTCCTGTGCTAGCGGAGGGCGAGCAGTACTTC.

The CDR3 coding sequence is TGTGCCAGTAGTAGAAGCGGGACCCTCGCCCCAGATACGCAGTATTTT. This gives the protein CASSRSGTLAPDTQYF. The chain joins TRBV19 to TRBJ2-3; the match to TRBD2 covers 7 bases. Germline-derived CDR1 and CDR2 are LNHDA and SQIVND (reference sequence). V was clipped by 4 bases and J by 4 bases; unmatched bases: 11. The CDR3 length is 16 residues.

The rearrangement links TRBV4-2 to TRBJ2-7; 9 bases agree with TRBD2. This CDR3 comprises 17 residues. Looked up from germline, CDR1 is LGHNA and CDR2 is YNFKEQ. After removal of 0 bases from V and 7 bases from J, the junction contained 13 bases not matched to a gene. CDR3 in DNA: TGTGCCAGCAGCCAAGACGGGCGCTTAGCGGGAGCGAAGGAGCAGTACTTC. This translates into CASSQDGRLAGAKEQYF.